Following are 5 T cell receptor beta chains from one sample sequenced in a study of read filtering for tumor transcriptome and immune sequencing. This library used 300 to 500 ng RNA and molecular barcoded adaptors spanning alpha/delta and beta/gamma chains. TCRdb re-called the reads through MiXCR, storing one row per CDR3 protein. The table lists some 48,000 distinct CDR3 sequences, approximately 19% of them singletons. The sequenced material came from a population of CD138-negative cells sorted from bone marrow. Every receptor here comes from a donor at least 40 years old with multiple myeloma.

The rearrangement uses TRBV19 and TRBJ1-1; D is unresolved. The CDR3 is made up of 12 amino acids. Germline V gene lookup returns CDR1 LNHDA and CDR2 SQIVND (reference sequence). V dropped 6 bases and J dropped 7 bases, with 12 bases sitting between them. The CDR3 DNA sequence: TGTGCCAGTAGCCGCCATTTGATTGAAGCTTTCTTT. Its translation: CASSRHLIEAFF. Complete variable domain (other parts from reference TRBV19 and TRBJ1-1): DGGITQSPKYLFRKEGQNVTLSCEQNLNHDAMYWYRQDPGQGLRLIYYSQIVNDFQKGDIAEGYSVSREKKESFPLTVTSAQKNPTAFYLCASSRHLIEAFFGQGTRLTVV.

About this clonotype: A much larger clone lies one base from this, so it may be a read error. The CDR3 region has the DNA TGTGCCACCAGTGATTTGCGCAGGGACAATGAGCAGCTCTTC. Amino acids: CATSDLRRDNEQLF. The J gene is TRBJ2-1, the V gene TRBV24-1; perhaps TRBD1 as D (6 bases). CDR3 length: 14 amino acids. The V gene's germline CDR1 is KGHDR and CDR2 SFDVKD.

As concerns this clonotype: Being one base from a much bigger clone, this may be a read error. This sequence joins TRBV29-1 and TRBJ2-3, with 8 bases matching TRBD1. The CDR3 sequence is 14 residues long. CDR1 is SQVTM and CDR2 is ANQGSEA in the germline V gene. V dropped 7 bases and J dropped 3; count of bases not matched to a gene: 9. The CDR3 DNA reads TGCAGCGCCAACGACAGGGGCTCTACAGATACGCAGTATTTT. Translation gives CSANDRGSTDTQYF.

This clonotype was counted many times. This chain connects TRBV29-1 to TRBJ2-7; D may be TRBD1 or TRBD2 (6 bases each). Between the trimmed V and J ends, which lost 4 bases and 7 bases, there was a span of 17 bases. Germline CDR1 SQVTM, CDR2 ANQGSEA. This CDR3 region has 13 residues. CDR3 sequence: CSVVLNTGREQYF. DNA for the CDR3: TGCAGCGTTGTCCTAAACACAGGGAGGGAGCAGTACTTC.

This clonotype was recorded at least ten times. The V gene is TRBV12-3 or TRBV12-4, the J gene TRBJ1-2; maybe TRBD1 (6 bases). The CDR3 has 13 amino acids. V was clipped by 3 bases and J by 8 bases, with 13 bases between them. CDR3 DNA sequence: TGTGCCAGCAGTTTCCCCGGGCAGGGGGGCTACACCTTC. Protein sequence: CASSFPGQGGYTF.